The 5 T cell receptor beta chains below come from one sample, sequenced in a study of CD8 T cells in ankylosing spondylitis. TCRdb independently ran MiXCR on the 5' RACE reads; one entry per CDR3 protein. The table records about 140,000 distinct CDR3 sequences, roughly 8.8% of them present only once. Sequenced material: synovial fluid, either unsorted or a sorted T cell fraction (not recorded which). These receptors originate from a male donor with ankylosing spondylitis.

On this clonotype: The germline gene is not matched at one end of the junction; a read error may be the cause. The chain joins TRBV7-7 to TRBJ2-1; 10 bases are a match to TRBD2. This CDR3 has 19 amino acids. From germline, CDR1 is SSHAT and CDR2 FNYEAQ (reference sequence). CDR3 in amino acids: CASSLAAGKAGGHDTEQFF. The CDR3 nucleotides read TGTGCTAGCAGCTTAGCCGCAGGGAAAGCGGGGGGGCATGACACTGAGCAGTTCTTC.

The V gene is TRBV5-1, the J gene TRBJ2-3; D unclear. The CDR3 extends over 13 amino acids. The V gene lost 3 bases and the J gene lost 2 bases, with 7 bases spanning the gap. The germline gives CDR1 SGHRS, CDR2 YFSETQ. CDR3 coding DNA: TGCGCCAGCAGCTCCAACCCCACAGATACGCAGTATTTT. Translating it yields CASSSNPTDTQYF.

In this sample, this clonotype turned up many times. The chain recombines TRBV20-1 with TRBJ1-2; D call uncertain. This CDR3 region has 12 residues. The V gene lost 5 bases and the J gene lost 6 bases, with 13 bases spanning the gap. Germline CDR1 DFQATT, CDR2 SNEGSKA (reference sequence). CDR3 sequence reads: CSASLGIDGYTF. Written as DNA, the CDR3 is TGCAGTGCTTCCTTAGGTATCGATGGCTACACCTTC.

In its sample, this clonotype was seen many times. This chain uses TRBV7-9 with TRBJ1-2; D uncertain. The germline V gene has CDR1 SEHNR and CDR2 FQNEAQ (reference sequence). This CDR3 region has 15 residues. Trimming pared 3 bases from V and 8 bases from J, leaving 19 bases between. The CDR3 loop is CASSFYNGKREGYTF. The CDR3 region has the DNA TGTGCCAGCAGCTTCTATAACGGAAAAAGGGAAGGCTACACCTTC.

To note about this clonotype: A much larger clone sits a single nucleotide away, making a read error possible. The CDR3, as DNA: TGTGCCAGCAGCCACTACTACGAGCAGTACTTC. Translating it yields CASSHYYEQYF. The V gene is TRBV6-2 or TRBV6-3, the J gene TRBJ2-7, with no clear D. V was pared by 6 bases and J by 3 bases, with 6 bases between. There are 11 residues in the CDR3. Looked up from germline, CDR1 is MNHEY and CDR2 is SVGEGT.